Listed here are 4 T cell receptor beta chains from one sample, sequenced in a study of control samples from healthy donors and cancer patients. The table came from immunoSEQ multiplex PCR; TCRdb's copy has only in-frame clones and leaves some out. The table has about 100,000 clones, around 90% seen once. The sequenced material came from blood. The origin of the receptors is a human donor in good health. The donor label of this sample is uncertain.

The chain joins TRBV25-1 to TRBJ2-2, with TRBD2 as a possible D gene (6 bases). V was cut by 3 bases and J by 6 bases, with 17 bases left in between. Germline-derived CDR1 and CDR2 are MGHDK and SYGVNS. There are 16 residues in the CDR3. CDR3 coding DNA: TGTGCCAGCAGTGATTCGGGGGTGGTAGTTCCCGGGGAGCTGTTTTTT. Encoded protein: CASSDSGVVVPGELFF.

This sequence joins TRBV6-2 or TRBV6-3 and TRBJ2-7, with TRBD2 matching 8 bases. The CDR3 totals 18 residues. Germline loops: CDR1 MNHEY, CDR2 SVGEGT. Trimming took 2 bases from V and 1 from J; bases not matched to a gene: 13. CDR3 sequence (DNA): TGTGCCAGCAGTTACACGGGAGGGGGGACCGTCTCTTCCTACGAGCAGTACGTC. Its protein is CASSYTGGGTVSSYEQYV.

The V call is TRBV5-1, the J call TRBJ2-1; the D is unclear. Deletions cut 1 base from V and 3 bases from J, with 14 bases between. CDR1 and CDR2 (germline): SGHRS, YFSETQ. This CDR3 has 16 amino acids. The CDR3 sequence is CASSLLGGRNYNEQFF. CDR3 bases: TGCGCCAGCAGCTTGCTAGGCGGACGGAACTACAATGAGCAGTTCTTC.

The chain is built from TRBV5-1 and TRBJ1-1; 9 nucleotides agree with TRBD1. The ends lost 0 bases at V and 3 bases at J; junction bases unmatched: 6. Germline loops: CDR1 SGHRS, CDR2 YFSETQ. This CDR3 is 16 amino acids long. CDR3 nucleotide sequence: TGCGCCAGCAGCTTGGCCGCGACAGGGGGAGACACTGAAGCTTTCTTT. As protein: CASSLAATGGDTEAFF.